A selection of T cell receptor beta chains follows, all from one sample in a study of regulatory T cells in long-lasting Graves disease. TCRdb reprocessed the multiplex PCR reads via MiXCR and lists one record per CDR3 protein. The table includes 400,000 to 500,000 distinct CDR3 sequences, 15% detected once. This same sample was also part of a study on T cells in Graves' hyperthyroidism and ophthalmopathy.

The source material was peripheral blood mononuclear cells (PBMCs), sampled at new diagnosis, from a patient treated with antithyroid drugs. The receptors derive from a woman aged 40 to 55 with Graves disease. Both conserved end residues are part of each CDR3. Expanded clones get a size class; other rows say once, few or many, or leave the size out.

cdr3_length,j_call,clone_size,v_call,cdr3_aa
17,TRBJ1-5,many,TRBV11-3,CASSLRFRGLSNQPQHF
18,TRBJ2-1,many,TRBV11-3,CASSLSSGSSSSYNEQFF
16,TRBJ1-3,many,TRBV7-9,CASSFRDLGSGNTIYF
14,TRBJ1-1,.,TRBV4-1,CASSQDPSFTEAFF
16,TRBJ2-2,few,TRBV12-5,CASGLTEGANAGELFF
15,TRBJ1-5,.,TRBV19,CASSIGGNSNQPQHF
14,TRBJ1-1,.,TRBV14,CASSQALGGTEAFF
14,TRBJ1-2,.,TRBV29-1,CSVGGDGAGYGYTF
14,TRBJ2-2,.,TRBV6-2/TRBV6-3,CASSPGQVTGELFF
14,TRBJ1-4,.,TRBV7-6,CASSPSTGGEKLFF
14,TRBJ2-5,.,TRBV5-6,CASSLPGGQGTQYF
13,TRBJ2-5,.,TRBV7-6,CASRTSGSETQYF
16,TRBJ2-7,many,TRBV12-3/TRBV12-4,CASSFKTGTGSYEQYF
16,TRBJ2-7,.,TRBV5-1,CASSLSPRGGESEQYF
13,TRBJ2-2,few,TRBV9,CASTVTNTGELFF
17,TRBJ2-1,.,TRBV5-6,CASSQDVIAGGINEQFF